This entry features one T cell receptor beta chain sequence. No antigen is known for it. The sample originates from a study of T cell responses to AZD1222 COVID-19 vaccine. Study results and limitations: Following two doses of AZD1222, Spike-specific TCR breadth and depth rose.

CDR3 size: 16 residues. Between the trimmed V and J ends, which lost 4 bases and 1 base, there was a span of 17 bases. CDR1 and CDR2 (germline): SGHNT, YYREEE (reference sequence). TCRdb's copy holds only in-frame clones and misses some; the assay was immunoSEQ multiplex PCR. Of more than 140,000 clones in the sample, more than 70% are singletons; the top ten hold about 3%. This TCR came from an adult in good health. V gene TRBV5-4 combines with J gene TRBJ1-2; D not resolved. Sequencing used peripheral blood, obtained on day 0 of AZD1222 vaccination. In DNA form, the CDR3 reads TGTGCCAGCAGCGGTGAGAGTTTTATCCTTAACTATGGCTACACCTTC. Translating gives CASSGESFILNYGYTF.